This TCR beta chain was captured by sequencing in a study of blood T cell repertoires in COVID-19. Study at large: The origin of the acute and convalescent COVID-19 samples was the United States, Italy and Spain.

Germline CDR1 is MGHDK and CDR2 is SYGVNS. With V trimmed by 3 bases and J by 7 bases, 10 bases remained unmatched. This CDR3 region has 16 residues. Sequencing was performed with immunoSEQ multiplex PCR; in TCRdb, only in-frame clones are kept and a portion is missing. In the table there are 150,000 to 200,000 clones, more than 70% of which are singletons. Followed over time, Seattle patients had been enrolled while infection was active. This TCR was recovered from a person aged 65-85 years with COVID-19, enrolled during active disease. Sequenced input: peripheral blood. V gene TRBV25-1 combines with J gene TRBJ2-1, with TRBD2 identical over 9 bases. CDR3 in DNA: TGTGCCAGCAGTGAGATGGGGCGGGAGGGCCGGAATGAGCAGTTCTTC. It translates to CASSEMGREGRNEQFF.